The 5 T cell receptor beta chains in this list originate from one sample, sequenced in a study of blood T cells in healthy people across ages. A second PCR, run for about 7 to 11 cycles, used a sample-barcoded 5' primer plus a J-beta primer mix. TCRdb reprocessed the 5' RACE reads via MiXCR and lists one record per CDR3 protein. The sample consists of roughly 1.5 million distinct CDR3 sequences, about 45% of them appearing once. The specimen was blood. The receptors shown here come from a woman aged 18 to 35 in good health.

The V call is TRBV6-1, the J call TRBJ2-1; D may match TRBD1 or TRBD2 (6 bases each). The CDR3 length is 15 residues. From germline, CDR1 is MNHNS and CDR2 SASEGT. Trimming shortened V by 7 bases and J by 10 bases, and 23 bases separated the two germline ends. CDR3 coding DNA: TGTGCCAGCAACGACAGGAGGAGGGTCTCCTACGAGCAGTTCTTC. Translated, it gives CASNDRRRVSYEQFF.

This chain links TRBV13 with TRBJ2-1; D possibly uses TRBD1 or TRBD2 (5 bases each). The J call may not be correct, given that the DNA end is closer to TRBJ2-7. This CDR3 is built from 18 residues. Germline lookup yields CDR1 PRHDT and CDR2 FYEKMQ (reference sequence). The CDR3 DNA reads TGTGCCAGCAGCCAGGGACGGTACTGGGACCGCTCCTACAATGAGCAGTACTTC. Amino acid sequence: CASSQGRYWDRSYNEQYF.

Turning to this clonotype: A much bigger clone sits one base away, suggesting this may be a read error. J is TRBJ2-2 and V is TRBV27; D perhaps matches TRBD1 (5 bases). Looked up from germline, CDR1 is MNHEY and CDR2 is SMNVEV (reference sequence). Trimming took off 2 bases at V and 4 bases at J, with 11 bases between the two ends. This CDR3 is 15 amino acids long. The CDR3 coding sequence is TGTGCCAGCAGTTTAGGGGCCCCTTTCACCGGGGAGCTGTTTTTT. It is translated as CASSLGAPFTGELFF.

J is TRBJ2-5 and V is TRBV29-1, with D possibly being TRBD1 (5 bases). CDR3 length: 11 amino acids. V lost 8 bases and J lost 11, with 18 bases in between. Germline lookup yields CDR1 SQVTM and CDR2 ANQGSEA. For the CDR3, the DNA is TGCAGCACCACCTTAGGGGCAGAGCAGTACTTC. It yields the protein CSTTLGAEQYF.

The V gene is TRBV27, the J gene TRBJ1-2; D unresolved. V was pared by 9 bases and J by 0 bases, with 11 bases between. This CDR3 is built from 13 residues. The germline CDR1 and CDR2 sequences are MNHEY and SMNVEV (reference sequence). The CDR3 DNA sequence: TGTGCCAGTAGACTTATATCTAACTATGGCTACACCTTC. Translation: CASRLISNYGYTF.